This T cell receptor (beta chain) originates from a study of blood T cells in healthy people across ages. V was pared by 7 bases and J by 7 bases, with 16 bases of the junction left unmatched. This CDR3 is 17 amino acids long. Notes on this clonotype: Antigen: not known.

Study-level findings and limits: Those diversity estimates obtained from one million T cells were thought to be underestimates.

Through a sample-barcoded 5' primer and a J-beta primer mix, a second PCR was run for roughly 7 to 12 cycles. TCRdb reanalysed the 5' RACE reads using MiXCR and keeps one entry per CDR3 protein. The repertoire holds roughly 800,000 distinct CDR3 sequences, with roughly 50% as singletons. The material sequenced was blood. This TCR was sampled from a man aged 80 or over in good health. The chain carries TRBV12-3 or TRBV12-4 and TRBJ1-1; 12 bases match TRBD1. DNA for the CDR3: TGTGCCAGCAATAGAGGAAGGGACAGGGGGCGTGGAAGTGAAGCTTTCTTT. Translating it yields CASNRGRDRGRGSEAFF.